This entry describes one T cell receptor beta chain. This entry comes from a study of blood T cell repertoires in COVID-19. The wider study: There were acute and convalescent COVID-19 samples, and they came from the United States, Italy and Spain. The cDNA or gDNA used as material had been derived from T cells, B-cell-depleted T cells, or PBMCs.

The germline V gene encodes CDR1 MDHEN and CDR2 SYDVKM. The V end lost 5 bases, the J end lost 2 bases, and 13 bases lay between the germline ends. This CDR3 region has 16 residues. Produced via immunoSEQ multiplex PCR; TCRdb's table is partial and in-frame only. Among roughly 300,000 clones listed, more than 85% were seen once. Sequenced material: PBMCs or T cells enriched from blood (not recorded which). The chain recombines TRBV28 with TRBJ2-6, with a weak D call TRBD1 (6 bases). The TCR sequence derives from a woman under 40 who had recovered from COVID-19. The CDR3 here is CASSLPTGTGANVLTF. DNA for the CDR3: TGTGCCAGCAGTCTCCCTACAGGGACTGGGGCCAACGTCCTGACTTTC.